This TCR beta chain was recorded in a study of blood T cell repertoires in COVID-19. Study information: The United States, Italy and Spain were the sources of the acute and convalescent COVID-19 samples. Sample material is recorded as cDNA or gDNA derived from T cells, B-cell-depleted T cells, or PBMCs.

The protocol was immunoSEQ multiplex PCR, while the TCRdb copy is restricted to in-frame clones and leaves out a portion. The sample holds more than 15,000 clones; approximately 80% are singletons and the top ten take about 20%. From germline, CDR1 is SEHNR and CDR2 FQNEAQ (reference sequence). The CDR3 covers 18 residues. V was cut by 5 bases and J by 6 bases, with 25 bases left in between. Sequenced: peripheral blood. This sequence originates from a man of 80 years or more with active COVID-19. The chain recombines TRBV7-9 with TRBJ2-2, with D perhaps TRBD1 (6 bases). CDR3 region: CASSLLASGTQVSGELFF. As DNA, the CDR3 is TGTGCCAGCAGCCTCCTCGCTTCAGGGACACAAGTTTCCGGGGAGCTGTTTTTT.